What follows is one TCR beta chain and its context. This clone showed up just once. Its antigen is still unknown. Per-nucleotide qualities are absent, and no much larger clonotype sits a single base away. This record belongs to a study of blood T cell repertoires in COVID-19 (dated by TCRdb to the early 2020s). With respect to the entire study: Collaborator samples came from the United States, Italy and Spain and covered acute and convalescent phases of COVID-19. The material from the prospective study consisted of cDNA or gDNA derived from T cells, B-cell-depleted T cells, or PBMCs. Subjects who had been exposed to COVID-19, were actively infected with it, or had recovered from it provided the deeply sampled blood TCRbeta repertoires that made up the dataset. The repertoires were made available in a free public database intended to serve as a resource for research on the immune response to SARS-CoV-2. Samples were obtained from the ongoing ImmuneRACE study (first 160 participants) and from over a thousand subjects provided by 6 global collaborators. The sample metadata nearly always contained a de-identified subject ID, COVID-19 status, age in years and sex. Where HLA class I and class II types were available, the types were taken from metadata supplied by the sample provider, not from assay-based typing. Broad study findings and their caveats: The quantity of clinical and demographic metadata differed by source and by participant and was supplied without curation.

The collaborating institutions used their own protocols to collect whole blood in K2EDTA tubes. Collaborator samples were shipped for TCRbeta analysis as frozen whole blood, isolated PBMCs, or DNA extracted from either sample type. TCRbeta CDR3 regions were amplified from genomic DNA using the immunoSEQ Assay, a bias-controlled multiplex PCR. Per the original workflow: The number of nucleated cells in each sample was estimated by amplification of reference gene primers within the assay. To quantify the absolute abundance of each unique TCRbeta CDR3 rearrangement, sequence reads were collapsed and filtered. For each sample, productive Simpson clonality was calculated as the square root of Simpson's diversity index over productive rearrangements. Imported from immuneACCESS, the table was reduced by TCRdb to in-frame sequences with V and J called. These copies leave out some clones; in studies compared against another copy, an unresolved V gene accounts for under half, and the cause of the remainder is not known. V, J and clone size derive from that table, while D and trimming were established from the DNA sequence. For this sample the table gives over 90,000 clones, of which 70% to 90% were detected only once. The ten largest account for less than 4% of the sample.

V is cut by 2 bases and J by 4 bases, and the space between the germline ends is 17 bases. CDR1 and CDR2 (MNHNS, SASEGT) derive from the germline V gene. The CDR3 spans 16 residues, from the cysteine through the phenylalanine. CDR3 DNA only is kept here, 48 bases in frame from base 1. The chain joins TRBV6-1 to TRBJ1-2; the D gene assignment is ambiguous. The sequenced sample consisted of peripheral blood. This TCR was recovered from a human donor in a cohort sampled during active COVID-19. The CDR3 reads CASSEYIREGSYGYTF. The DNA reads TGTGCCAGCAGTGAATATATCCGGGAGGGTAGCTATGGCTACACCTTC.